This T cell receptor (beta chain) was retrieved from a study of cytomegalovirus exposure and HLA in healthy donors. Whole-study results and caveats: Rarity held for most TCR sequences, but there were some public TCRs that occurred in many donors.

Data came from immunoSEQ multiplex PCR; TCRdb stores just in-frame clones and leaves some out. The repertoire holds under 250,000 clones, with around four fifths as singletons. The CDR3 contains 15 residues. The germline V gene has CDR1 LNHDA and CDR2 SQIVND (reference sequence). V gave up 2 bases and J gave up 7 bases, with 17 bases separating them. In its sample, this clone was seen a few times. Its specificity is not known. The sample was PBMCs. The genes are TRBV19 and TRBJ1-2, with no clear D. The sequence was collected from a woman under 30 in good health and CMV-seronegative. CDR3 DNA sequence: TGTGCCAGTAGTATACTGGGCCCGGCGGCATCTGGCTACACCTTC. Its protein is CASSILGPAASGYTF.